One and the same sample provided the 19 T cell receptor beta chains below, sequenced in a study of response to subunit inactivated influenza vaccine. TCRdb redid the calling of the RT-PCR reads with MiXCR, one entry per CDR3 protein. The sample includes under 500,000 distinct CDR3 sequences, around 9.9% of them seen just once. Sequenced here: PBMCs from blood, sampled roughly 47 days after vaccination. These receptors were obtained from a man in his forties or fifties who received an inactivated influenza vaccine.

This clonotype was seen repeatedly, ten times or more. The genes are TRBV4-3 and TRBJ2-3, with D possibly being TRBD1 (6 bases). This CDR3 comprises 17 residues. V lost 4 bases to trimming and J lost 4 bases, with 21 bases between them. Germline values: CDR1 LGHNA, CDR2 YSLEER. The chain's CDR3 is CASSREIRGSGADTQYF. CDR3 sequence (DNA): TGCGCCAGCAGCCGAGAGATAAGGGGGAGTGGGGCAGATACGCAGTATTTT.

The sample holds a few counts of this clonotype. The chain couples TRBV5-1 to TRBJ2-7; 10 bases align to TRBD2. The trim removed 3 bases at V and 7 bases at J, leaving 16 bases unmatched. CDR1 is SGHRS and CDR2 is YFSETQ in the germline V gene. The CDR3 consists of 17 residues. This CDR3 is CASSSATSGLAPREQYF. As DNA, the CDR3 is TGCGCCAGCAGCTCGGCGACCTCGGGACTAGCGCCGAGAGAGCAGTACTTC. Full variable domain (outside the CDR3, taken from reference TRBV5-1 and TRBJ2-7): KAGVTQTPRYLIKTRGQQVTLSCSPISGHRSVSWYQQTPGQGLQFLFEYFSETQRNKGNFPGRFSGRQFSNSRSEMNVSTLELGDSALYLCASSSATSGLAPREQYFGPGTRLTVT.

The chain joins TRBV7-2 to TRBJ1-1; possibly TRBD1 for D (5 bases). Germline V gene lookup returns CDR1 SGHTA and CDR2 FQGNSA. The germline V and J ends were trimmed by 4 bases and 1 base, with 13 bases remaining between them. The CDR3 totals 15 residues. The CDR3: CASSSGGASNTEAFF. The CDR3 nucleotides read TGTGCCAGCAGCTCTGGGGGAGCTTCGAACACTGAAGCTTTCTTT.

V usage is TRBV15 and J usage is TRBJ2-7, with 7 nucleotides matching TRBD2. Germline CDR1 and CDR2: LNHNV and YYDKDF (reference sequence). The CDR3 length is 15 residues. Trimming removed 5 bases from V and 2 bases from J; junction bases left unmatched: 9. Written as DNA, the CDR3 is TGTGCCACCAGCGGCCTACGGGGGGTGACCTACGAGCAGTACTTC. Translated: CATSGLRGVTYEQYF. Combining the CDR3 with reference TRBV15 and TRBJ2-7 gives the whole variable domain DAMVIQNPRYQVTQFGKPVTLSCSQTLNHNVMYWYQQKSSQAPKLLFHYYDKDFNNEADTPDNFQSRRPNTSFCFLDIRSPGLGDTAMYLCATSGLRGVTYEQYFGPGTRLTVT.

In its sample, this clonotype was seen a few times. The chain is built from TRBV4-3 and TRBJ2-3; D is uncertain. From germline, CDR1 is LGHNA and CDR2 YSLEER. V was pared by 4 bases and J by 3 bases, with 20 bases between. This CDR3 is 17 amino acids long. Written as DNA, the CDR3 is TGCGCCAGCAGCCCCCTGGTCGGCCGCCAAGGGACAGATACGCAGTATTTT. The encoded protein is CASSPLVGRQGTDTQYF.

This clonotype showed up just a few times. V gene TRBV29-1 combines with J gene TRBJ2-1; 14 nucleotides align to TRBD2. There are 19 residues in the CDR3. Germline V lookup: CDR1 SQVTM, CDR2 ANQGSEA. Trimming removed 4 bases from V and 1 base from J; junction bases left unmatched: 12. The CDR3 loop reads CSVGQPGLAGVRSYNEQFF. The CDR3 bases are TGCAGCGTTGGACAACCGGGACTAGCGGGAGTCAGATCCTACAATGAGCAGTTCTTC.

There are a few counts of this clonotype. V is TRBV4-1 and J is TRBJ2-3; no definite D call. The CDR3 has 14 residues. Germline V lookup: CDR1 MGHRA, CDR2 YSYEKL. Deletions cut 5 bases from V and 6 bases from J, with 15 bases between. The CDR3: CASSYRSVADTQYF. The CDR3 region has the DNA TGCGCCAGCAGCTACCGTTCCGTCGCGGATACGCAGTATTTT.

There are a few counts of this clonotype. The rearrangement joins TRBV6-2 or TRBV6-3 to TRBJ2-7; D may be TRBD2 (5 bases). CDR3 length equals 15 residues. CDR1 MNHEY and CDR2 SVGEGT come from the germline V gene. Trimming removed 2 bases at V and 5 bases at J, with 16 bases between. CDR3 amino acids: CASSYLGSPENEQYF. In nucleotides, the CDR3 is TGTGCCAGCAGTTACCTTGGGAGCCCCGAGAACGAGCAGTACTTC.

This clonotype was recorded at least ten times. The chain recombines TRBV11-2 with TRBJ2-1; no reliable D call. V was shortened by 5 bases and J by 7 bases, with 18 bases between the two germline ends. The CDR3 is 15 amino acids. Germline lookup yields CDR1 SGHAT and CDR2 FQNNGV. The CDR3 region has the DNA TGTGCCAGCAGCGTCTATCGGAGTCGGGTGAATGAGCAGTTCTTC. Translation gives CASSVYRSRVNEQFF.

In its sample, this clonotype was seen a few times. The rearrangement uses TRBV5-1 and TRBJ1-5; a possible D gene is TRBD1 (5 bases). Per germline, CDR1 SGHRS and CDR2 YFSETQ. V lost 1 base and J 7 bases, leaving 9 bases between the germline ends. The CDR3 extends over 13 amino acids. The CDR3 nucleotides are TGCGCCAGCAGCTTGTACGAGGGGCAGCCCCAGCATTTT. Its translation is CASSLYEGQPQHF.

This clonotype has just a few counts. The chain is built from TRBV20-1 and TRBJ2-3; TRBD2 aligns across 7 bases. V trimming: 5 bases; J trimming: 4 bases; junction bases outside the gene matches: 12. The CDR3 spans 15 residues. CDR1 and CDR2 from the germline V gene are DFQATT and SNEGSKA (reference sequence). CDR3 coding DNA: TGCAGTGCTTCCTGGACTAGGGGTGAGGCAGATACGCAGTATTTT. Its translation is CSASWTRGEADTQYF.

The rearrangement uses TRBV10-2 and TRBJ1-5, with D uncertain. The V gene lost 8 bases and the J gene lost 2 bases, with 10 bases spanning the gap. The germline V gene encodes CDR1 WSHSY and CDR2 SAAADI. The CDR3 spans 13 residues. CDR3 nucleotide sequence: TGCGCCAGCGACGGGCAGCGCAATCAGCCCCAGCATTTT. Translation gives CASDGQRNQPQHF.

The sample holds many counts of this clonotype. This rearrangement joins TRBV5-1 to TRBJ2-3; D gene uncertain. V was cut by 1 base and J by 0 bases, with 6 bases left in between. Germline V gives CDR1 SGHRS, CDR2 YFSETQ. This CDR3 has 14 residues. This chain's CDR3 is CASSLSPSTDTQYF. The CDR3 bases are TGCGCCAGCAGCTTGTCTCCTAGCACAGATACGCAGTATTTT. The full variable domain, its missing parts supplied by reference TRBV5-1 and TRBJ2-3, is KAGVTQTPRYLIKTRGQQVTLSCSPISGHRSVSWYQQTPGQGLQFLFEYFSETQRNKGNFPGRFSGRQFSNSRSEMNVSTLELGDSALYLCASSLSPSTDTQYFGPGTRLTVL.

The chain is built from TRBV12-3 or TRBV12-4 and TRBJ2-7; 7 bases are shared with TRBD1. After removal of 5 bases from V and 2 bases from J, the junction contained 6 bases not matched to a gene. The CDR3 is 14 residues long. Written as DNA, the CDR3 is TGTGCCAGCAGTGAGACAGGGTCAACCTACGAGCAGTACTTC. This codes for CASSETGSTYEQYF.

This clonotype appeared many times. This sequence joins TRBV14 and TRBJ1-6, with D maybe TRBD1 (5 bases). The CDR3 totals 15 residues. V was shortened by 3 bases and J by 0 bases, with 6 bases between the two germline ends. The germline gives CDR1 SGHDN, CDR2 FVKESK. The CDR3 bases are TGTGCCAGCAGCCAGGGGGGCTCCTATAATTCACCCCTCCACTTT. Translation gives CASSQGGSYNSPLHF.

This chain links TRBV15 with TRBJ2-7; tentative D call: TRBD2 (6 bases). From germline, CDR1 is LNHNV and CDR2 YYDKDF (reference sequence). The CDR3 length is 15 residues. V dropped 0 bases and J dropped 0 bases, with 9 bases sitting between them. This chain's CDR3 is CATSRDGGNSYEQYF. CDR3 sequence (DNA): TGTGCCACCAGCAGAGATGGCGGGAACTCCTACGAGCAGTACTTC.

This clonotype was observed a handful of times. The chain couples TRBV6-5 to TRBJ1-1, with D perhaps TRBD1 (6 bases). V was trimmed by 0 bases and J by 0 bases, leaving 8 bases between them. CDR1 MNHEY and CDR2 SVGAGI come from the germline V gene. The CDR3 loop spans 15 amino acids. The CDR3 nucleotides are TGTGCCAGCAGTTACTCAAGGGGGATGAACACTGAAGCTTTCTTT. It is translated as CASSYSRGMNTEAFF.

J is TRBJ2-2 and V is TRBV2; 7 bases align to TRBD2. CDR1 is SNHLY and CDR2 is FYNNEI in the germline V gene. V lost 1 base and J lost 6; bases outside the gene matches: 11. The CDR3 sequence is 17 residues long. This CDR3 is CASSEDSGGALSGELFF. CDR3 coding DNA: TGTGCCAGCAGTGAAGACTCGGGGGGAGCGTTATCCGGGGAGCTGTTTTTT.

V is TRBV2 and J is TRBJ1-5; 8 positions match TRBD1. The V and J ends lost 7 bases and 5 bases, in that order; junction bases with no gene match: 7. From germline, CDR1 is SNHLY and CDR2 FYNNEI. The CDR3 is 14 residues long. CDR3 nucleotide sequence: TGTGCCAGCACCACAGGACAGGGAGATCAGCCCCAGCATTTT. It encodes CASTTGQGDQPQHF. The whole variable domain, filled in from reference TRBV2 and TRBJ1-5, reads EPEVTQTPSHQVTQMGQEVILRCVPISNHLYFYWYRQILGQKVEFLVSFYNNEISEKSEIFDDQFSVERPDGSNFTLKIRSTKLEDSAMYFCASTTGQGDQPQHFGDGTRLSIL.